This TCR beta chain appears in the sequencing data of a study of breast tumors, draining lymph nodes, adjacent tissues. MiXCR, run by TCRdb on the multiplex PCR reads, gives a single entry per CDR3 protein. The sample shows about 130,000 distinct CDR3 sequences, roughly 21% of them seen only once. The lymph nodes were axillary draining lymph nodes from breast cancer patients. This clonotype was detected many times. As yet, its antigen is unknown. This CDR3 contains 16 residues. Between the trimmed V and J ends, which lost 6 bases and 8 bases, there was a span of 24 bases. Germline lookup yields CDR1 MNHNY and CDR2 SVGAGI (reference sequence). Points from the study as a whole: The data were judged consistent with most tumor T cells coming from lymph node and expanding in tumor. Luminal-like breast cancer showed significantly greater tumor-nontumor repertoire similarity than basal-like breast cancer did. Compared with lymph nodes, tumors were less diverse; compared with nontumor tissue, more.

Input material: axillary lymph node tissue. The receptor comes from a female donor with breast cancer. Some clones in this sample may be carry-over from other donors' samples. V is TRBV6-6 and J is TRBJ2-3; a weak D match, TRBD2 (7 bases). CDR3 bases: TGTGCCAGCAGCTCAAAGGGGGGGCGATCTTTAGGTACGCAGTATTTT. Its translation: CASSSKGGRSLGTQYF.